In this sample, the clone carrying this T cell receptor (beta chain) turned up a few times. What it binds is unknown. V gave up 2 bases and J gave up 4 bases; unmatched junction bases: 12. Germline V lookup: CDR1 LGHNA, CDR2 YSLEER. The length of the CDR3 is 20 residues. TCRdb processed the 5' RACE reads anew with MiXCR; each CDR3 protein has one entry. The repertoire holds 55,000 to 70,000 distinct CDR3 sequences, with about a quarter as singletons. The record originates from a study of T-cell memory formation after mild COVID-19. Study results and caveats: Detection of some responders pre-infection suggested pre-existing cross-reactive memory T cells participated.

V gene TRBV4-3 combines with J gene TRBJ2-3, with 16 bases identical to TRBD2. The sequencing sample was made of PBMCs or a T cell subset sorted from them (not recorded which). The sequence came from a man between 18 and 29 years old who had mild COVID-19 (a few samples of this study predate the infection). Cell type and time point are not known. The CDR3 reads CASSQNPTGTSGGVSDTQYF. DNA for the CDR3: TGCGCCAGCAGCCAAAACCCCACCGGGACTAGCGGGGGGGTTTCAGATACGCAGTATTTT.